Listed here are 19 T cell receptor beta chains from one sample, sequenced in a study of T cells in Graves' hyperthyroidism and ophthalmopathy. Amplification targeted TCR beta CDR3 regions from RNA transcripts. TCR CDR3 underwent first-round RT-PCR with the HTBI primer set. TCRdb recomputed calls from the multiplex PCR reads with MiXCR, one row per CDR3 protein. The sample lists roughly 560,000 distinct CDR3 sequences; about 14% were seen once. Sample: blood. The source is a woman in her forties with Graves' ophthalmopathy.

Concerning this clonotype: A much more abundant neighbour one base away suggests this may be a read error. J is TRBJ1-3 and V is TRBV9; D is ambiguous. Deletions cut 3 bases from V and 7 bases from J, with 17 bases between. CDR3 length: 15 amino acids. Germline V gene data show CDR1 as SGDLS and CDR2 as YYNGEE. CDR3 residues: CASSARGGFYNTIYF. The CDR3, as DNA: TGTGCCAGCAGCGCAAGAGGTGGATTTTACAACACCATATATTTT.

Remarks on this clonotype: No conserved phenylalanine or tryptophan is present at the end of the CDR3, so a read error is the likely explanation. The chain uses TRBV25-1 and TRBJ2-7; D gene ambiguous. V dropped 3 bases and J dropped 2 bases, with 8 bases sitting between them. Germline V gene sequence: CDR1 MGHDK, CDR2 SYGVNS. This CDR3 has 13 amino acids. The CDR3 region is CASSDRVAYEQYL. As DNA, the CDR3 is TGTGCCAGCAGTGACCGGGTCGCCTACGAGCAGTACCTC.

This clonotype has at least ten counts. CDR3 amino acids: CASSIFGVKSNQPQHF. CDR3 DNA sequence: TGTGCCAGTAGTATTTTCGGGGTAAAGAGCAATCAGCCCCAGCATTTT. The chain combines TRBV19 with TRBJ1-5, with D unresolved. V was pared by 3 bases and J by 1 base, with 13 bases between. The CDR3 has 16 residues. Germline CDR1 LNHDA, CDR2 SQIVND (reference sequence).

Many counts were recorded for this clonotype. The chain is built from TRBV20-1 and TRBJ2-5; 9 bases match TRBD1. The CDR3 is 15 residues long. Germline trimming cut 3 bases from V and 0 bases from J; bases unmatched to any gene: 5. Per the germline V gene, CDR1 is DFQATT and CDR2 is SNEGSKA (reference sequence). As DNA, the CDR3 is TGCAGTGCTAGCGGTACAGGGGGCTACCAAGAGACCCAGTACTTC. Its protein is CSASGTGGYQETQYF.

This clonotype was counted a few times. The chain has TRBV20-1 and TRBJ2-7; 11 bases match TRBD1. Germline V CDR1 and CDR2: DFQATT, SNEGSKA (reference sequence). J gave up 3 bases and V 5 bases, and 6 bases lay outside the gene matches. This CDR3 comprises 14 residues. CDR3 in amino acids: CSADAGTGGYEQYF. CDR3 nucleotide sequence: TGCAGTGCTGACGCCGGGACAGGGGGCTACGAGCAGTACTTC.

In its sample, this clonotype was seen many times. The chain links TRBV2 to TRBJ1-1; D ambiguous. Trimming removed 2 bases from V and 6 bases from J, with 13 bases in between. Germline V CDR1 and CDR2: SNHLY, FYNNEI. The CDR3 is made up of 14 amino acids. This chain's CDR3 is CASSESEATAEAFF. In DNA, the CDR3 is TGTGCCAGCAGTGAAAGTGAGGCCACCGCTGAAGCTTTCTTT.

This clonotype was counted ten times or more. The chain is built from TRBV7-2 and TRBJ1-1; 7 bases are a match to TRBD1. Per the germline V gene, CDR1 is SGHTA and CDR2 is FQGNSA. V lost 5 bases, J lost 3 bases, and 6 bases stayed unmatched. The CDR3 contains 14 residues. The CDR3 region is CASSPYRGDTEAFF. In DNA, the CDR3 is TGTGCCAGCAGCCCCTACAGGGGCGACACTGAAGCTTTCTTT.

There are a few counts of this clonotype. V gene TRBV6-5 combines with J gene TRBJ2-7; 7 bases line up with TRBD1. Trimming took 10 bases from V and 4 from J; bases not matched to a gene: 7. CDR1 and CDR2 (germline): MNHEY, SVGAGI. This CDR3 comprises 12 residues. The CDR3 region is CATGSRGYEQYF. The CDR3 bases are TGTGCCACCGGTTCCAGGGGGTACGAGCAGTACTTC.

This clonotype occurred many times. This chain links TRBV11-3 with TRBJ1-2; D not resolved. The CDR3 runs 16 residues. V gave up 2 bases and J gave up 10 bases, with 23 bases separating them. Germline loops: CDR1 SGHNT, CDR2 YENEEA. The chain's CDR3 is CASSLTPYSGKSDYTF. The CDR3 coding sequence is TGTGCCAGCAGCTTAACACCGTACTCGGGCAAAAGTGACTACACCTTC.

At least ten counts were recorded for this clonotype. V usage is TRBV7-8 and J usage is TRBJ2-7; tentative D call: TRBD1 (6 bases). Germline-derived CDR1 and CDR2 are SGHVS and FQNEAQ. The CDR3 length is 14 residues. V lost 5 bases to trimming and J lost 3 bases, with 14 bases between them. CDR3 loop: CASSPRDTIYEQYF. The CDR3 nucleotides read TGTGCCAGCAGCCCCCGGGACACCATCTACGAGCAGTACTTC.

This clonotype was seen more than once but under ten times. The CDR3 loop reads CASSQEPIQETQYF. DNA of the CDR3: TGCGCCAGCAGCCAAGAGCCCATACAAGAGACCCAGTACTTC. V gene TRBV4-1 combines with J gene TRBJ2-5; D is uncertain. The V end was cut by 0 bases, the J end by 2 bases, with 7 bases between. The V gene's germline CDR1 is MGHRA and CDR2 YSYEKL. The CDR3 spans 14 residues.

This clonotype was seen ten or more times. CDR3 sequence reads: CASSYRAGEDEQYF. The CDR3, as DNA: TGTGCCAGCAGTTACCGGGCAGGGGAGGACGAGCAGTACTTC. The chain joins TRBV6-5 to TRBJ2-7; D may correspond to TRBD1 or TRBD2 (6 bases each). The CDR3 extends over 14 amino acids. Germline V gene sequence: CDR1 MNHEY, CDR2 SVGAGI. Deletions cut 2 bases from V and 5 bases from J, with 13 bases between.

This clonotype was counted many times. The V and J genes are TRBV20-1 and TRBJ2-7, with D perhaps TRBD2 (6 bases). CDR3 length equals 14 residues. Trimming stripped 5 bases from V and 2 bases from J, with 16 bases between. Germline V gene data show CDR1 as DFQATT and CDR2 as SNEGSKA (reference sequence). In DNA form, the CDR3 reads TGCAGTGCTTCTGGGGGAGGCGGAACCTACGAGCAGTACTTC. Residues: CSASGGGGTYEQYF.

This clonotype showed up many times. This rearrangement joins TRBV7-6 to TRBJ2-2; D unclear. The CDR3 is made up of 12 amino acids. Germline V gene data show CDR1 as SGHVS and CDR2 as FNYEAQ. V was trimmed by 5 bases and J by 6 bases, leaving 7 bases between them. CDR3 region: CASSGLAGELFF. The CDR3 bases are TGTGCCAGCAGCGGATTGGCCGGGGAGCTGTTTTTT. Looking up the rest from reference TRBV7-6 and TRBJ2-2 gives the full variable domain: GAGVSQSPRYKVTKRGQDVALRCDPISGHVSLYWYRQALGQGPEFLTYFNYEAQQDKSGLPNDRFSAERPEGSISTLTIQRTEQRDSAMYRCASSGLAGELFFGEGSRLTVL.

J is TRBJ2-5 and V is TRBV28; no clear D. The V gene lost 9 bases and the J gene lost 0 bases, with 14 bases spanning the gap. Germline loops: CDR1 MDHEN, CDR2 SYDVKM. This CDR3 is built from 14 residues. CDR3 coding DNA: TGTGCCAGTGGCCCCGTTAAGTACCAAGAGACCCAGTACTTC. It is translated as CASGPVKYQETQYF.

The CDR3 protein is CAGRLAGAYEQYF. As DNA, the CDR3 is TGTGCCGGAAGACTAGCGGGAGCGTACGAGCAGTACTTC. V and J are TRBV6-2 or TRBV6-3 and TRBJ2-7; 12 bases align to TRBD2. Germline V gene sequence: CDR1 MNHEY, CDR2 SVGEGT. The CDR3 is made up of 13 amino acids. V lost 11 bases, J lost 4 bases, and 6 bases stayed unmatched.

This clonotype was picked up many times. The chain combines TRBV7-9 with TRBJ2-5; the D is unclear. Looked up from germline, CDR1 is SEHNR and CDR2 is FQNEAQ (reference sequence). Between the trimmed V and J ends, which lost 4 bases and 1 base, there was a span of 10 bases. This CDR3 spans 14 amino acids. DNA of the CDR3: TGTGCCAGCAGCTACGTCGGCCTCCAAGAGACCCAGTACTTC. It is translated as CASSYVGLQETQYF.

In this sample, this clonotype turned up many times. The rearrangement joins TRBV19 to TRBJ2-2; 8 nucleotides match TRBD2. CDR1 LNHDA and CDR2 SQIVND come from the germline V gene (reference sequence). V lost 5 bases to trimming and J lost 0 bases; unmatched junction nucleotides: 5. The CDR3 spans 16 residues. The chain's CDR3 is CASSFGGLANTGELFF. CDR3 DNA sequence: TGTGCCAGTAGTTTTGGGGGACTAGCGAACACCGGGGAGCTGTTTTTT.

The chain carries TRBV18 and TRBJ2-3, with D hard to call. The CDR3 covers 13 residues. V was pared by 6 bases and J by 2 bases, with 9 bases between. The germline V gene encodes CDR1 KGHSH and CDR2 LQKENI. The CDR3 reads CASSQLPTDTQYF. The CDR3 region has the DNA TGTGCCAGCTCTCAGCTGCCCACAGATACGCAGTATTTT.